Below, 2 T cell receptor beta chains from the same sample are listed, as sequenced in a study of T cells in Graves' hyperthyroidism and ophthalmopathy (dated by TCRdb to about 2019). Preparation of the library involved multiplex PCR. Sequencing relied on an Illumina HiSeq 2000. The TCR beta CDR3 regions were amplified from the RNA transcripts. The first round of RT-PCR for the TCR CDR3 was performed with the HTBI primer set and the Qiagen OneStep RT-PCR kit. The raw public data were reprocessed by TCRdb itself: fastp quality trimming at Q25, MiXCR clonotype calling, in-frame beta chains only. Each CDR3 protein appears once, grouped with its most common genes and DNA. Across this sample there are hundreds of thousands of distinct CDR3 sequences, with approximately 44% seen only once. Approximately 8.2% of the sample lies in the top ten. The sample consisted of peripheral blood or thyroid tissue (not recorded which). The receptor source for this set is a woman under 30 with Graves' hyperthyroidism. Donor details come from another sample of the same person, matched by shared clones.

The rearrangement links TRBV4-1 to TRBJ1-5, with D possibly matching TRBD1 (5 bases). V lost 0 bases, J lost 2 bases, and 8 bases lay in between. Germline CDR1 reads MGHRA; CDR2 reads YSYEKL. This CDR3 spans 15 amino acids. DNA of the CDR3: TGCGCCAGCAGCCAAGACTCGACAGGCAATCAGCCCCAGCATTTT. Translating it yields CASSQDSTGNQPQHF.

The rearrangement links TRBV25-1 to TRBJ2-7; TRBD2 agrees at 9 bases. CDR1 and CDR2 (germline): MGHDK, SYGVNS. The CDR3 extends over 16 amino acids. Losses at the gene ends were 4 bases for V and 3 bases for J; bases not matched to a gene: 10. The DNA for the CDR3 is TGTGCCAGCAGTGTAACCGGGACTAGCCATTTCTACGAGCAGTACTTC. Its protein is CASSVTGTSHFYEQYF.